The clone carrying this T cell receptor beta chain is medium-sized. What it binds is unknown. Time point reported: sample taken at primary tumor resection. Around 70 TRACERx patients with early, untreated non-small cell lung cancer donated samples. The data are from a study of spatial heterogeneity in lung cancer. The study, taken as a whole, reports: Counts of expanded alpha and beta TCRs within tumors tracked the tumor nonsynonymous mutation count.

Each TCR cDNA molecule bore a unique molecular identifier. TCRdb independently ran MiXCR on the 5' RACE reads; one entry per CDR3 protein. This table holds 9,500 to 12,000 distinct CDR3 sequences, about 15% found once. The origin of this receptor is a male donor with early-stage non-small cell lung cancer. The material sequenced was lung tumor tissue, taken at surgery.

The CDR3 sequence is CASSTRTGGTEAFF. The CDR3 DNA is TGTGCCAGCAGTACCAGGACAGGAGGGACTGAAGCTTTCTTT. The V call is TRBV12-3 or TRBV12-4, the J call TRBJ1-1, with 7 bases that match TRBD1. The V gene end was trimmed by 5 bases and the J gene end by 5 bases; junction bases not matched to a gene: 8. CDR3 length: 14 residues.